The subject of this entry is one T cell receptor (beta chain). The target antigen is unknown. The V end was cut by 5 bases, the J end by 11 bases, with 12 bases between. The CDR3 is made up of 11 amino acids. CDR1 SNHLY and CDR2 FYNNEI come from the germline V gene. This entry belongs to a study of blood T cells in healthy people across ages. General study points: Compared with aged donors, long-lived donors showed fewer expanded clones, suggesting selection.

The authors ran a second PCR of about 6 to 11 cycles using a sample-barcoded 5' primer and a J-beta primer mix. From the 5' RACE reads, TCRdb called clonotypes with MiXCR, one entry per CDR3 protein. In the table there are over 600,000 distinct CDR3 sequences, 46% of which are singletons. The sample comprised blood. The chain combines TRBV2 with TRBJ1-1, with a possible D match to TRBD1 (5 bases). The sequence derives from a man older than 75 in good health. This CDR3 is CASSYRNMAFF. DNA of the CDR3: TGTGCCAGCAGTTACAGGAACATGGCTTTCTTT.